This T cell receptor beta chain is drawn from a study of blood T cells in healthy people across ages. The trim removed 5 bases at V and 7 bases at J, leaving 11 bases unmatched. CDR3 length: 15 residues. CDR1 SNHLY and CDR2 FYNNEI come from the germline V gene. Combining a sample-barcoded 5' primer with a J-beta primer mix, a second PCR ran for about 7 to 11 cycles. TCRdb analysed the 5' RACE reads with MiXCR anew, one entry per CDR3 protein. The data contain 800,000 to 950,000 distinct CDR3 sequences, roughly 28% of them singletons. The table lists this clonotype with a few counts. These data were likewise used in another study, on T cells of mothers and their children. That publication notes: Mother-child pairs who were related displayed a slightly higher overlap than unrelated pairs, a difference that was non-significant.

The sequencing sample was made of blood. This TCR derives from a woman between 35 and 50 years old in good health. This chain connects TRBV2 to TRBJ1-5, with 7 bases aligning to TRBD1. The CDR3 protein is CASSPTDRWKQPQHF. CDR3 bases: TGTGCCAGCAGTCCTACGGACAGGTGGAAACAGCCCCAGCATTTT.